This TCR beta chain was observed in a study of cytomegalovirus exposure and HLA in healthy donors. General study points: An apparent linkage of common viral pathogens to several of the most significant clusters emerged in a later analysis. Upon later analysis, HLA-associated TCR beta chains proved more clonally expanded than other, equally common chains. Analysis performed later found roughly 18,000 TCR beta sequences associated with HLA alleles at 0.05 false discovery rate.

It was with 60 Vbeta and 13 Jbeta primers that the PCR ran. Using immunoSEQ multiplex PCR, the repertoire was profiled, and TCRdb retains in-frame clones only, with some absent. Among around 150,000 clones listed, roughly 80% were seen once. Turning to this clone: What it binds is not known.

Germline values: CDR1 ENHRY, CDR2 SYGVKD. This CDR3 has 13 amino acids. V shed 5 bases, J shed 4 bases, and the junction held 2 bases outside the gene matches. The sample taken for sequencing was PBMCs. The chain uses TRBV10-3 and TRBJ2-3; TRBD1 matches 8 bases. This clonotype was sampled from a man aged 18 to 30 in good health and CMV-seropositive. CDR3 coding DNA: TGTGCCATCAGTACGGGACAGGCAGATACGCAGTATTTT. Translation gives CAISTGQADTQYF.